Listed below are T cell receptor beta chains from one sample, sequenced in a study of control samples from healthy donors and cancer patients. Libraries were prepared by immunoSEQ multiplex PCR; TCRdb keeps only in-frame clonotypes and omits some of them. The table records approximately 170,000 clones, more than 80% of them present only once. Sequenced sample: blood. The receptor source for this set is a young man in good health. CDR3s leave out the opening cysteine and the closing phenylalanine or tryptophan. Clone size is shown for a subset of rows, as once, few, many or a class of expanded clone.

clone_size: -
v_call: TRBV6-5
cdr3_aa: ASTPGGVRYNEQF

clone_size: -
v_call: TRBV7-9
cdr3_aa: ASSFLSGLGVQY

clone_size: once
v_call: TRBV6-6
cdr3_aa: ASSYSKDRGEQY

clone_size: -
v_call: TRBV5-1
cdr3_aa: ASSLAPPGAGELF

clone_size: -
v_call: TRBV9
cdr3_aa: ASSVGGMLSSTDTQY

clone_size: -
v_call: TRBV5-5
cdr3_aa: ASSPRGQGYTGELF

clone_size: -
v_call: TRBV29-1
cdr3_aa: SASGTGAEQY

clone_size: once
v_call: TRBV7-8
cdr3_aa: ASSLEGADTEAF

clone_size: -
v_call: TRBV6-5
cdr3_aa: ASSRRRYNEQF

clone_size: once
v_call: TRBV27
cdr3_aa: ASSFFSGRAKGTQY

clone_size: -
v_call: TRBV28
cdr3_aa: ATRRASSEQY

clone_size: -
v_call: TRBV6-5
cdr3_aa: ASRVSGGADTQY

clone_size: -
v_call: TRBV5-6
cdr3_aa: ASSFRDRGHYEQY

clone_size: -
v_call: TRBV7-3
cdr3_aa: ASSLLGGASGYT

clone_size: -
v_call: TRBV7-2
cdr3_aa: ASSFRTANYGYT

clone_size: -
v_call: TRBV10-3
cdr3_aa: AVAAQETQY

clone_size: -
v_call: TRBV28
cdr3_aa: ASSFQYNEQF

clone_size: -
v_call: TRBV9
cdr3_aa: ASSVASGRYEQY

clone_size: -
v_call: TRBV11-2
cdr3_aa: ASSLAGRGFYEQY

clone_size: -
v_call: TRBV5-1
cdr3_aa: ASSDRGGSYEQY

clone_size: -
v_call: TRBV25-1
cdr3_aa: ASSEWGGNYGYT

clone_size: -
v_call: TRBV18
cdr3_aa: ASSPWGSNEKLF

clone_size: few
v_call: TRBV30
cdr3_aa: AWRGGVYTGELF

clone_size: -
v_call: TRBV2
cdr3_aa: ASASNRGPNYGYT

clone_size: -
v_call: TRBV11-2
cdr3_aa: ASSLEGQFSTYEQY

clone_size: -
v_call: TRBV19
cdr3_aa: ASSPQGARGNTIY